Listed below are T cell receptor beta chains from one sample, sequenced in a study of CXCR3-negative and CXCR3-positive naive CD8 T cells. From the 5' RACE reads, TCRdb lists one entry per CDR3 protein and no DNA. The sample table includes some 140,000 distinct CDR3 sequences. Source material: naive CXCR3+ CD8+ T cells from blood. The receptors shown here come from a human donor in good health. Some clones in this sample may be carry-over from other donors' samples. Both conserved end residues are part of each CDR3. Clone sizes are given selectively: once, few, many, or a class where the clone is expanded.

v_call	j_call	clone_size	cdr3_aa
TRBV7-8	TRBJ2-1	NA	CASSLDPGLATNEQFF
TRBV20-1	TRBJ1-5	NA	CSASPSGSGSNQPQHF
TRBV28	TRBJ2-7	NA	CASSLSTFLREQYF
TRBV4-1	TRBJ2-3	NA	CASSQAVGEDTQYF
TRBV9	TRBJ2-1	NA	CASSVSGESSYNEQFF
TRBV6-4	TRBJ2-7	NA	CASSVGAGPYEQYF
TRBV9	TRBJ1-4	NA	CASSVSGDFTEKLFF
TRBV6-2/TRBV6-3	TRBJ2-7	NA	CASSYRDYEQYF
TRBV4-3	TRBJ1-6	NA	CASSQEDSSGPNNSPLHF
TRBV7-9	TRBJ1-1	NA	CASSPLGGGDTEAFF
TRBV7-3	TRBJ1-1	NA	CASSLGRSGNTEAFF
TRBV12-3/TRBV12-4	TRBJ1-2	NA	CASSLAQFPGRGYTF
TRBV19	TRBJ2-7	NA	CASSIAQGIYEQYF
TRBV7-9	TRBJ1-1	NA	CASSHRDRATEAFF
TRBV7-9	TRBJ1-2	NA	CASSLDEHYGYTF
TRBV7-8	TRBJ2-1	NA	CASSRESLAGSNEQFF
TRBV12-3/TRBV12-4	TRBJ2-1	NA	CASSWGLALYEQFF
TRBV7-7	TRBJ1-6	NA	CASSLPPRDRRRSSSYNSPLHF
TRBV7-3	TRBJ2-3	NA	CASSLKLAGLTDTQYF
TRBV12-3/TRBV12-4	TRBJ2-1	NA	CASSFSGVGNEQFF
TRBV28	TRBJ2-7	NA	CASSWGGGNEQYF
TRBV9	TRBJ2-1	medium-sized	CASSPRGGSSYNEQFF
TRBV5-1	TRBJ1-5	NA	CASSLLTGQPQHF
TRBV28	TRBJ1-1	NA	CASSLSDTNTEAFF
TRBV7-9	TRBJ2-7	NA	CASSVTSGLSYEQYF
TRBV7-3	TRBJ2-3	NA	CASRADYTDTQYF
TRBV28	TRBJ2-2	NA	CASSLQQGTTGELFF
TRBV21-1	TRBJ1-1	NA	CASSKWDRGPEAFF
TRBV4-1	TRBJ2-1	NA	CASSHPGTSGINEQFF
TRBV7-2	TRBJ1-1	NA	CASSSERGGLNTEAFF
TRBV7-2	TRBJ2-7	NA	CASSFSLGEQYF
TRBV4-3	TRBJ1-5	NA	CASSQERQGDNQPQHF
TRBV12-3/TRBV12-4	TRBJ2-5	NA	CASSSPGGRETQYF
TRBV28	TRBJ1-1	NA	CASSPHLNEAFF
TRBV12-3/TRBV12-4	TRBJ1-1	NA	CASSLGTGKGEWDEAFF
TRBV29-1	TRBJ2-1	NA	CSVEAGVSYNEQFF
TRBV27	TRBJ2-1	NA	CASRSMQGRGTYNEQFF
TRBV5-1	TRBJ2-1	NA	CASSLATSGSSYNEQFF
TRBV7-2	TRBJ2-1	NA	CASSPGYSYNEQFF
TRBV11-3	TRBJ2-1	NA	CASSLDPPPGGEQFF
TRBV5-6	TRBJ2-7	NA	CASSPGGGPSYEQYF
TRBV29-1	TRBJ2-1	NA	CSVPSPGEQFF
TRBV15	TRBJ1-1	NA	CATSREGDRERVLEAFF
TRBV7-9	TRBJ2-1	NA	CASSLLPEQFF